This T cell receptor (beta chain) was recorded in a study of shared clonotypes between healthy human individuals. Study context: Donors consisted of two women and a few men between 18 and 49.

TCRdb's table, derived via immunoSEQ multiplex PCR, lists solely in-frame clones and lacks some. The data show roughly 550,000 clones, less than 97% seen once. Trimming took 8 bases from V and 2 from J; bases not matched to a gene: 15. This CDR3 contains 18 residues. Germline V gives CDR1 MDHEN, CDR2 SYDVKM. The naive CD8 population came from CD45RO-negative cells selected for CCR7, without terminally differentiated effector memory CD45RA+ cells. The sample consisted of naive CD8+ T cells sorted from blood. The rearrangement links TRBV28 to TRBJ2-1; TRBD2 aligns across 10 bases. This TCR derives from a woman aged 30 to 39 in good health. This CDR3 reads CASRSLRLAGNAYNEQFF. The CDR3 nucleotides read TGTGCCAGCCGGTCCCTACGACTAGCGGGTAACGCCTACAATGAGCAGTTCTTC.